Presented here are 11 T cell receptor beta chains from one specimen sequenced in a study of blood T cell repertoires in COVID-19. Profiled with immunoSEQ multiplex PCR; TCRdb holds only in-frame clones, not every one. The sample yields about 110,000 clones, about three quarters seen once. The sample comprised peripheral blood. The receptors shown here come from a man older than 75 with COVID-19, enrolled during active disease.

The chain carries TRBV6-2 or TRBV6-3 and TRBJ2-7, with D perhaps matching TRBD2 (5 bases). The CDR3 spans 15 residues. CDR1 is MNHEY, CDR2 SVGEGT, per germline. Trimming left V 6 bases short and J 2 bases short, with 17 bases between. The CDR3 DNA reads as TGTGCCAGCAGCGGACCCGGGAACCGAGCCTACGAGCAGTACTTC. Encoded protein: CASSGPGNRAYEQYF.

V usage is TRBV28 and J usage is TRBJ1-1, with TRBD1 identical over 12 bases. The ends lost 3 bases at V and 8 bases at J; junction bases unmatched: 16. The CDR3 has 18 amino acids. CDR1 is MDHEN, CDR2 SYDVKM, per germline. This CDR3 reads CASSFSGNTGTGGGEAFF. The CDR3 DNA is TGTGCCAGCAGTTTTTCGGGGAATACCGGGACAGGGGGCGGGGAAGCTTTCTTT. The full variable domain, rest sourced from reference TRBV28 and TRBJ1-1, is DVKVTQSSRYLVKRTGEKVFLECVQDMDHENMFWYRQDPGLGLRLIYFSYDVKMKEKGDIPEGYSVSREKKERFSLILESASTNQTSMYLCASSFSGNTGTGGGEAFFGQGTRLTVV.

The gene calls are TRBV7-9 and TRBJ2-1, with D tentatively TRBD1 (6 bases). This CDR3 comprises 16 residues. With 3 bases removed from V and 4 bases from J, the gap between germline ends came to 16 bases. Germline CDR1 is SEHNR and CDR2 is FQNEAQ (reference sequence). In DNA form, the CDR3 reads TGTGCCAGCAGCTTTAGAACAGGGTCTTCATACAATGAGCAGTTCTTC. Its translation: CASSFRTGSSYNEQFF.

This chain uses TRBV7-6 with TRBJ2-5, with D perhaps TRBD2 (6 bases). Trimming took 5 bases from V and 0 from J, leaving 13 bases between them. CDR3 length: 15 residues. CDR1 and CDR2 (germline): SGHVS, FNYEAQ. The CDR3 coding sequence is TGTGCCAGCAGCCGGAGGGCGGGGTACCAAGAGACCCAGTACTTC. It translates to CASSRRAGYQETQYF.

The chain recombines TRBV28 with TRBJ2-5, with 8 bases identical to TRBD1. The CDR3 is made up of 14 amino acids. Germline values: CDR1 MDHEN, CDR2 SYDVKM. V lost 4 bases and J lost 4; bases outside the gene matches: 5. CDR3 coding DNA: TGTGCCAGCAGTTATACAGGGGGAAGAGAGACCCAGTACTTC. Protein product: CASSYTGGRETQYF.

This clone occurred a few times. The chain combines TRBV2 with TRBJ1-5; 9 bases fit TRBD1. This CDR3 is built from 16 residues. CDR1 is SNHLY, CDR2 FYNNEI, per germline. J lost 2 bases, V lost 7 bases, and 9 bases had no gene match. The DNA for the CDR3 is TGTGCCAGCACCGCGGACAGGGGAAAGGGCAATCAGCCCCAGCATTTT. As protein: CASTADRGKGNQPQHF.

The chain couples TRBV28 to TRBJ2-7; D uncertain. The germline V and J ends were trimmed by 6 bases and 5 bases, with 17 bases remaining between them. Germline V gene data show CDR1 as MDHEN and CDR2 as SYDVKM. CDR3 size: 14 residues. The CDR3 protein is CASSPEQTWHEQYF. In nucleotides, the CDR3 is TGTGCCAGCAGCCCCGAACAAACCTGGCACGAGCAGTACTTC.

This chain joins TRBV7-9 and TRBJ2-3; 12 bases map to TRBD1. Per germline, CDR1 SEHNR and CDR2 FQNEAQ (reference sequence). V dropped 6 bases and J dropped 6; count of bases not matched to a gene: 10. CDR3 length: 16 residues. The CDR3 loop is CASSPTGTGGYDTQYF. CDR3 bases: TGTGCCAGCAGTCCCACAGGGACAGGGGGCTATGATACGCAGTATTTT.

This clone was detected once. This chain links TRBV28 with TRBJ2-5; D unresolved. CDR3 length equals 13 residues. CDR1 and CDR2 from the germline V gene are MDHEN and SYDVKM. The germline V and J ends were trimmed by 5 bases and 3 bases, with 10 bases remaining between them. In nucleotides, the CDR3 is TGTGCCAGCAGTCAAACTTTGAAAGAGACCCAGTACTTC. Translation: CASSQTLKETQYF.

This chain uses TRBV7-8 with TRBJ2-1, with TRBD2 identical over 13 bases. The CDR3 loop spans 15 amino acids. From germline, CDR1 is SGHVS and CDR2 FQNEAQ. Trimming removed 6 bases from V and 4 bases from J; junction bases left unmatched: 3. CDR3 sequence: CASRLTSGRYNEQFF. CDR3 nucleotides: TGTGCCAGCAGGCTGACTAGCGGGAGGTACAATGAGCAGTTCTTC.

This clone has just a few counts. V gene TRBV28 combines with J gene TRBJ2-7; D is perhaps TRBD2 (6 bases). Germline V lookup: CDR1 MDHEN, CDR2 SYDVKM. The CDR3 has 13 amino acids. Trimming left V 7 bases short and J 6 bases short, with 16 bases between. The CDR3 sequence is CASTLGSSGEQYF. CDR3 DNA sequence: TGTGCCAGCACCCTAGGGAGTAGCGGCGAGCAGTACTTC.